This T cell receptor (beta chain) was observed in a study of cytomegalovirus exposure and HLA in healthy donors. Study context: In an earlier analysis, around 100 million unique TCR beta sequences were found from 150 million to 200 million T cells.

Primers included in the PCR were 60 Vbeta and 13 Jbeta primers. Assay: immunoSEQ multiplex PCR; the TCRdb copy retains only in-frame clones and omits some. The data show under 130,000 clones, with 75% to 85% seen just once and 5% to 6.5% held by the top ten. The source of this sequence is a man aged 18 to 35 in good health and CMV-seronegative. Sequenced: PBMCs.

The CDR3 DNA is TGTGCCAGCAGCCAAGATTCTAGGGGAATCCAAGAGACCCAGTACTTC. This encodes CASSQDSRGIQETQYF. This sequence joins TRBV4-2 and TRBJ2-5; possible D gene TRBD1, 5 bases. The CDR3 extends over 16 amino acids. Germline-derived CDR1 and CDR2 are LGHNA and YNFKEQ. V lost 0 bases and J lost 1, with 12 bases in between.